This passage covers 2 T cell receptor beta chains from one sample sequenced in a study of graft-versus-host responses after intestinal transplantation. Using immunoSEQ multiplex PCR, the repertoire was profiled, and TCRdb retains in-frame clones only, with some absent. This table has approximately 18,000 clones, roughly 33% appearing once. The sample was alloreactive CD4+ T cells from a mixed lymphocyte reaction culture, taken before transplantation. Subset indicated: CFSE-low proliferating T cells sorted from approximately 6-day pre-transplant mixed lymphocyte reaction (GvH or HvG direction). The receptor set was obtained from a human patient who was an organ donor for intestinal transplantation.

The rearrangement links TRBV6-5 to TRBJ2-7, with D tentatively TRBD1 (6 bases). The V and J ends lost 4 bases and 3 bases respectively, with 13 bases between them. Germline V lookup: CDR1 MNHEY, CDR2 SVGAGI. CDR3 length: 14 amino acids. CDR3 bases: TGTGCCAGCAGTTCCGGGACACGTTTCTACGAGCAGTACTTC. Translation gives CASSSGTRFYEQYF.

This clone was observed a few times. This chain connects TRBV30 to TRBJ2-2; 12 bases fit TRBD2. This CDR3 has 14 residues. The germline CDR1 and CDR2 sequences are GTSNPN and SVGIG (reference sequence). Trimming took 4 bases from V and 6 from J; bases not matched to a gene: 3. CDR3 protein: CAWTSGRAPGELFF. The CDR3 coding sequence is TGTGCCTGGACTAGCGGGAGGGCCCCCGGGGAGCTGTTTTTT.